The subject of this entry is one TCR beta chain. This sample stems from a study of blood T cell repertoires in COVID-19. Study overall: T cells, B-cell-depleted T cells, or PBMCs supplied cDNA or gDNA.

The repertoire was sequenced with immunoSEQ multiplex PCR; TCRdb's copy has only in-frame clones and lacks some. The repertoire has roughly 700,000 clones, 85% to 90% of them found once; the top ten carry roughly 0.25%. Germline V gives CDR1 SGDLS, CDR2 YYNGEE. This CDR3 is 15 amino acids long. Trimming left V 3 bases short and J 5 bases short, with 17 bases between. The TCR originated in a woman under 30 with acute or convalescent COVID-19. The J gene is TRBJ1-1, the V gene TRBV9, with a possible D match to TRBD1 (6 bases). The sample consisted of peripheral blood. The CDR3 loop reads CASSAIEGGTTEAFF. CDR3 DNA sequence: TGTGCCAGCAGCGCGATCGAGGGGGGGACAACTGAAGCTTTCTTT.